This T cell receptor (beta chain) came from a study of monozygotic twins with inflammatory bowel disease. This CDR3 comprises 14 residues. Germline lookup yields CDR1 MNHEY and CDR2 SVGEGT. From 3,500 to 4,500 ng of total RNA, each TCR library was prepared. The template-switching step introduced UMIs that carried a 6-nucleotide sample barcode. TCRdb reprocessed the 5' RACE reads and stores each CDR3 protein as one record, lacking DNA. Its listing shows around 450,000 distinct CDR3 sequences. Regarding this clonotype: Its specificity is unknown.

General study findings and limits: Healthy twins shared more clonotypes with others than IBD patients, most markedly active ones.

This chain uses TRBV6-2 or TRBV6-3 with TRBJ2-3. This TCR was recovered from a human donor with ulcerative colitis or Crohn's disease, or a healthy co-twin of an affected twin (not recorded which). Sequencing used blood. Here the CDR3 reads CASSYLMGTDTQYF.